Here is one T cell receptor beta chain with its context. The data were taken from a study of blood T cell repertoires in COVID-19. Looking at the study overall: COVID-19 samples collected from the United States, Italy and Spain covered acute and convalescent phases.

Donors were grouped by their self-reported clinical history. Per the authors' pipeline: Amplifying reference gene primers gave estimates of nucleated cell counts. Produced via immunoSEQ multiplex PCR; TCRdb's table is partial and in-frame only. From that table come the V and J calls and clone size; the DNA was used to work out D and trimming. This table has roughly 400,000 clones, more than 75% appearing once. CDR1 SGHAT and CDR2 FQNNGV come from the germline V gene. The V end was cut by 5 bases, the J end by 2 bases, with 12 bases between. The CDR3 is 14 amino acids. Source material: PBMCs or T cells enriched from blood (not recorded which). The chain links TRBV11-2 to TRBJ2-5; D is perhaps TRBD2 (5 bases). This clonotype was obtained from a woman in her fifties or sixties who had recovered from COVID-19. CDR3 in DNA: TGTGCCAGCAGCGAGGAGGCAGGACAAGAGACCCAGTACTTC. Translating gives CASSEEAGQETQYF.